This T cell receptor beta chain originates from a study of ipilimumab plus nivolumab after autologous stem cell transplantation (dated by TCRdb to the early 2020s). About the full investigation: Trial patients received a median of 5 ipilimumab doses and about 8 nivolumab doses. Patients in the myeloma cohort were either high-risk and transplant-naive or had relapsed within 3 years of a first autologous transplant. Patients with high-risk diffuse large B cell lymphoma, mature T cell lymphoma, or multiple myeloma undergoing autologous transplant were enrolled in the trial. The intent-to-treat population of the trial was made up of a few dozen patients.

With regard to this clone: The target of this receptor is not known. The sample holds no much larger clone one base away, and base qualities are not on file.

Starting 14 to 28 days after the autologous transplant, patients began checkpoint therapy, which included ipilimumab at 1 mg/kg intravenously on day 1 of selected weeks. The nivolumab dose was 3 mg/kg intravenously, delivered on day 1 of weeks 1, 4, 7, 10, and every two weeks through week 26. The study was a Phase Ib clinical trial testing combined checkpoint inhibition with ipilimumab and nivolumab as consolidation after autologous stem cell transplantation. Study-wide findings and limitations: The authors stated that profiles of the T cell receptor repertoire, regulatory T cell phenotype and gut microbiota provided a biologic rationale for studying this approach further. The authors concluded that combined checkpoint inhibition appeared tolerable when used as consolidation after transplant.

There are 14 amino acids in the CDR3, from cysteine to phenylalanine inclusive. The kept DNA is CDR3 alone, 42 bases in frame from the first base. The junction shows trimming of 6 bases on V and 6 bases on J, plus 15 bases between the germline ends. Per the germline V gene (reference sequence), MNHNY is the CDR1 and SVGAGI is the CDR2. The library was obtained by the immunoSEQ multiplex PCR assay. The table comes from immuneACCESS by way of TCRdb, which keeps in-frame sequences with V and J called. Part of the clones is missing from these tables; in studies checked, under half for an unresolved V gene and the rest for unknown reasons. The sample table lists 43,000 or so clones, roughly 84% of them with a count of one. The ten largest clones take up around 0.9% of the sample.

Specimen: PBMCs, collected in a trial of ipilimumab plus nivolumab as post-transplant consolidation. The receptor was derived from a male donor with multiple myeloma. The V gene is TRBV6-6 and the J gene is TRBJ1-5; the D gene is possibly TRBD1, with 5 bases matching. The CDR3 region reads CASSVPPGSQPQHF. The DNA is as follows: TGTGCCAGCAGCGTACCCCCAGGGAGTCAGCCCCAGCATTTT.